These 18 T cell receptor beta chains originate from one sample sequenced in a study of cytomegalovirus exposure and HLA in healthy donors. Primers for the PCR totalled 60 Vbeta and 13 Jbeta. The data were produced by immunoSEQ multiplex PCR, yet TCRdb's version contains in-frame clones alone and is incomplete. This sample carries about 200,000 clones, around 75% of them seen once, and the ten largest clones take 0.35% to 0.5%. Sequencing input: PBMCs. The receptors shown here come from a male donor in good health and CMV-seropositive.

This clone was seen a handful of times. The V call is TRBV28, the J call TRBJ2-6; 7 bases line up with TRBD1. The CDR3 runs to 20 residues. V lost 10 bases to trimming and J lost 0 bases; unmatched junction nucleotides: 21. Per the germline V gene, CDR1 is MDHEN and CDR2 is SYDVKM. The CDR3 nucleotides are TGTGCCACGGGATACTTACTAGGGGGACAGCACCTCTCTGGGGCCAACGTCCTGACTTTC. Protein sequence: CATGYLLGGQHLSGANVLTF.

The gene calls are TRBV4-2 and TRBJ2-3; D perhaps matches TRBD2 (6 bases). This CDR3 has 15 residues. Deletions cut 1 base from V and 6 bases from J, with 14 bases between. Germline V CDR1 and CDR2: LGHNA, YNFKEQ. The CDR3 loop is CASSQATTSQDTQYF. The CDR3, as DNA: TGTGCCAGCAGCCAAGCGACGACTAGTCAGGATACGCAGTATTTT.

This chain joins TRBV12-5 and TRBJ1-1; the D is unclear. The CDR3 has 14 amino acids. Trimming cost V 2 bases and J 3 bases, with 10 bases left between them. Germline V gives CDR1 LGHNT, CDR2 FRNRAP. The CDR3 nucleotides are TGTGCTAGTGGTTTGAGCCCTGTCGACACTGAAGCTTTCTTT. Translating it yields CASGLSPVDTEAFF.

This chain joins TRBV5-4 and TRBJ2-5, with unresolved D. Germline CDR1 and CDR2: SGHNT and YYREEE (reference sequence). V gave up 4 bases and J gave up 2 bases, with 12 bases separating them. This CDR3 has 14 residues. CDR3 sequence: CASSNPVVQETQYF. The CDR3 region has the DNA TGTGCCAGCAGCAACCCGGTGGTACAAGAGACCCAGTACTTC.

The CDR3 DNA follows: TGTGCCAGCAGCCTGACAAGTGGAACGTATGGCTACACCTTC. This sequence encodes CASSLTSGTYGYTF. The V gene is TRBV6-5, the J gene TRBJ1-2; D not certain. This CDR3 is 14 amino acids long. V lost 6 bases and J lost 5, with 16 bases in between. Germline lookup yields CDR1 MNHEY and CDR2 SVGAGI.

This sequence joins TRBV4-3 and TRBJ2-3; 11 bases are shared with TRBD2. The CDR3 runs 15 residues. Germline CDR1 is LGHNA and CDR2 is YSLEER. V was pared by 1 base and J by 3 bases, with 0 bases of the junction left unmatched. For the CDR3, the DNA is TGCGCCAGCAGCCAAGGACTAGCGGGGACAGATACGCAGTATTTT. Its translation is CASSQGLAGTDTQYF.

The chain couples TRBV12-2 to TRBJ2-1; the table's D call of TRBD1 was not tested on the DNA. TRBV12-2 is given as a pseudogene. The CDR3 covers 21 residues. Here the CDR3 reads CASRLSRRVAGSPAQGSRQFF. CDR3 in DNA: TGTGCAAGTCGCTTATCTCGGCGAGTGGCAGGGAGCCCCGCCCAGGGGAGTCGGCAGTTCTTC.

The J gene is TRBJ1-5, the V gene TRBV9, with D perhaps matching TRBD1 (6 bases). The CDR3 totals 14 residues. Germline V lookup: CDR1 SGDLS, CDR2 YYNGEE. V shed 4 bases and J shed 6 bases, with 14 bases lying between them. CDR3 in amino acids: CASSFTGTRQPQHF. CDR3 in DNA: TGTGCCAGCAGCTTCACAGGGACACGTCAGCCCCAGCATTTT.

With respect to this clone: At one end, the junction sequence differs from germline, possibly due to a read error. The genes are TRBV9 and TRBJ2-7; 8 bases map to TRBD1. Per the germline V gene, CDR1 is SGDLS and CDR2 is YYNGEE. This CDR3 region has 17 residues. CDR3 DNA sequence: TGTGCCAGCAGTGTAGAGGCAGGCGGACAGGGCAGCAGCGAGCAGTACTTC. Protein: CASSVEAGGQGSSEQYF.

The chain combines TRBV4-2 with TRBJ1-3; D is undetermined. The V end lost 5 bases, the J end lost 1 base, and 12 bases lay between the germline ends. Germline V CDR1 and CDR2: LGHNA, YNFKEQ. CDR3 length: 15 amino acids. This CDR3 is CASSLWAASGNTIYF. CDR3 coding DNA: TGTGCCAGCAGCTTGTGGGCAGCTTCTGGAAACACCATATATTTT.

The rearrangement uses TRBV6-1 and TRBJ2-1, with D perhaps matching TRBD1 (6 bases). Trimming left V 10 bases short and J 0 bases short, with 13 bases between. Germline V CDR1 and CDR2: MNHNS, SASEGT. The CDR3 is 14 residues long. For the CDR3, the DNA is TGTGCCATTTTCGGACAGCCCTCCTACAATGAGCAGTTCTTC. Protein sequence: CAIFGQPSYNEQFF.

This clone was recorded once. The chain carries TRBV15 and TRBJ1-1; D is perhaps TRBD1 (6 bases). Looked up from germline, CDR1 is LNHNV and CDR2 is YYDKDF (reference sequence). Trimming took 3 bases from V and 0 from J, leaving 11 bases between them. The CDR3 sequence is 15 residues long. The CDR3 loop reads CATSSPGHLNTEAFF. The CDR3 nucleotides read TGTGCCACCAGCAGTCCGGGACACTTGAACACTGAAGCTTTCTTT.

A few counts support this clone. CDR3 region: CASSVPGSTDTQYF. CDR3 in DNA: TGTGCCAGCAGCGTCCCGGGGTCAACAGATACGCAGTATTTT. The rearrangement joins TRBV9 to TRBJ2-3; possibly TRBD2 for D (5 bases). Germline loops: CDR1 SGDLS, CDR2 YYNGEE. CDR3 length equals 14 residues. Trimming took off 2 bases at V and 3 bases at J, with 10 bases between the two ends.

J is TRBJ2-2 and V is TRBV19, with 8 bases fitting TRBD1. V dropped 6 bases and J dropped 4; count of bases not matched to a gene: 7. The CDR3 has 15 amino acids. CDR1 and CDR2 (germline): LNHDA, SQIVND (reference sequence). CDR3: CASRAAGGPTGELFF. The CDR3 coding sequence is TGTGCCAGTAGGGCCGCAGGGGGCCCCACCGGGGAGCTGTTTTTT.

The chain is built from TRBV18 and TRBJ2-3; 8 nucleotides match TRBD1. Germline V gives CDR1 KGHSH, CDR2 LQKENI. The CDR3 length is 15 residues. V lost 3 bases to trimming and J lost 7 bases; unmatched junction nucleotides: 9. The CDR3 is CASSPPGQATYTQYF. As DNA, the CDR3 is TGTGCCAGCTCACCCCCGGGACAGGCGACTTATACGCAGTATTTT. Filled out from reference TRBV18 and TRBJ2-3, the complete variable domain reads NAGVMQNPRHLVRRRGQEARLRCSPMKGHSHVYWYRQLPEEGLKFMVYLQKENIIDESGMPKERFSAEFPKEGPSILRIQQVVRGDSAAYFCASSPPGQATYTQYFGPGTRLTVL.

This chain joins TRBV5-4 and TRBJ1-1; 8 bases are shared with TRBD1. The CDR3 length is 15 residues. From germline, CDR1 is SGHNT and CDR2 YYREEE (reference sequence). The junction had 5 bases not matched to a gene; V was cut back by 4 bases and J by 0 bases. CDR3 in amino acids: CASSTRTGMNTEAFF. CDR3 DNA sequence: TGTGCCAGCAGCACCCGGACAGGGATGAACACTGAAGCTTTCTTT.

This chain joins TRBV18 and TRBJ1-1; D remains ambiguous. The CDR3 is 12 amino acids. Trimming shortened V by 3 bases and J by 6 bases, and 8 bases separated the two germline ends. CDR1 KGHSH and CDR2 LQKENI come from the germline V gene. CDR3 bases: TGTGCCAGCTCACCGGGAGGCCCTGAAGCTTTCTTT. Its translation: CASSPGGPEAFF.

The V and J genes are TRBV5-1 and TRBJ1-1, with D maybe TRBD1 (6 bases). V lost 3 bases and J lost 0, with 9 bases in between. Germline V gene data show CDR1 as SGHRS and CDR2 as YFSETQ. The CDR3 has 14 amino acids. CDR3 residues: CASSSQGLNTEAFF. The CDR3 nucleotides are TGCGCCAGCAGCTCACAGGGTTTGAACACTGAAGCTTTCTTT.